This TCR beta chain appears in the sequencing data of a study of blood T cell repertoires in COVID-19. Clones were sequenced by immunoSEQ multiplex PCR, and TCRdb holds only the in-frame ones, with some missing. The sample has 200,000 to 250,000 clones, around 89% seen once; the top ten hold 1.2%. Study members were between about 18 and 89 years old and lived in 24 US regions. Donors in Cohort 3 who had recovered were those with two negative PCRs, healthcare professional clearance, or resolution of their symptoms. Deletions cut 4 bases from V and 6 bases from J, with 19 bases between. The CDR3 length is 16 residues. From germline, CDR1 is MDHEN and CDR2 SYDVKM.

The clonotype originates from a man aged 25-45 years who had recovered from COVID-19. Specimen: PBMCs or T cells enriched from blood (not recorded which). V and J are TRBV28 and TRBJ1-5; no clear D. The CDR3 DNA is TGTGCCAGCAGTTCGCCTACAGAATCCCAAAGTCAGCCCCAGCATTTT. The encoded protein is CASSSPTESQSQPQHF.